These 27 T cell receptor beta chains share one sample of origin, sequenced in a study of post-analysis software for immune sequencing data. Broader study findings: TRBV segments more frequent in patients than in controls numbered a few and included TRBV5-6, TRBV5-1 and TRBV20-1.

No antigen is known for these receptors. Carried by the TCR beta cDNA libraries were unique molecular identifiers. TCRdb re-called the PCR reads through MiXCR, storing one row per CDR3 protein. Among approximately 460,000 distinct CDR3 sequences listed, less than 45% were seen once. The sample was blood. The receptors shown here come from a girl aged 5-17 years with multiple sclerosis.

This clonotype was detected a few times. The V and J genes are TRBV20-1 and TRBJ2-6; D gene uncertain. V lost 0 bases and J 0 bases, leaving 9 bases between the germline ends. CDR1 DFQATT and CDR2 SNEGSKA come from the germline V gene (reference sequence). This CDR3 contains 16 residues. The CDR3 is CSARDKTFSGANVLTF. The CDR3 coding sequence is TGCAGTGCTAGAGATAAGACATTCTCTGGGGCCAACGTCCTGACTTTC.

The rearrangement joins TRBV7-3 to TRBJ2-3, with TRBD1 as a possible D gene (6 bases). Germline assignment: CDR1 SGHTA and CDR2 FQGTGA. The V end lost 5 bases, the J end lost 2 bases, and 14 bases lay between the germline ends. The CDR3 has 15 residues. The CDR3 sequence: CASSLTGPVTDTQYF. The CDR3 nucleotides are TGTGCCAGCAGCCTTACAGGGCCAGTCACAGATACGCAGTATTTT.

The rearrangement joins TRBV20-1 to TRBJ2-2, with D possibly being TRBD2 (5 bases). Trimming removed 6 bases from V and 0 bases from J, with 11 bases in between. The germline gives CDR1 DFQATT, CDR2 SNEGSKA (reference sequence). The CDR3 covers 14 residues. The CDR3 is CSAVGGANTGELFF. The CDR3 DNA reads TGCAGTGCGGTCGGAGGCGCGAACACCGGGGAGCTGTTTTTT.

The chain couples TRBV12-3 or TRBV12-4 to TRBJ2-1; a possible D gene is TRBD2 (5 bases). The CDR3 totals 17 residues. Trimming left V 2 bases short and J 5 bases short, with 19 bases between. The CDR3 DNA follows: TGTGCCAGCAGTTTACTCGGGGATTCACACACACACAATGAGCAGTTCTTC. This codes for CASSLLGDSHTHNEQFF.

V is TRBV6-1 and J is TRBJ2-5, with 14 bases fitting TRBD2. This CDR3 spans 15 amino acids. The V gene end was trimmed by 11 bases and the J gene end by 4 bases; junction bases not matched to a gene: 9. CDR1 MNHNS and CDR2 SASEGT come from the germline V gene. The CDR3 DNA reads TGTGCCGGGACTAGCGGGAGCGGGGTAACAGAGACCCAGTACTTC. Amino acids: CAGTSGSGVTETQYF.

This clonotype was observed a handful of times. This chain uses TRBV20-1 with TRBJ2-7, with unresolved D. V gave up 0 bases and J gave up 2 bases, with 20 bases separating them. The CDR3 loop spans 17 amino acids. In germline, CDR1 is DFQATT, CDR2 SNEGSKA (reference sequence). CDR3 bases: TGCAGTGCTAGAGATCCAGCCCCCCAGAAAGTTCCCTACGAGCAGTACTTC. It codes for CSARDPAPQKVPYEQYF.

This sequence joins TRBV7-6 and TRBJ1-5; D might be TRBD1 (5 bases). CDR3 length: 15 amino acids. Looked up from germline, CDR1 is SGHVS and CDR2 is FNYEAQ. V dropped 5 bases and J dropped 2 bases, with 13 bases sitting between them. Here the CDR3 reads CASSNGGGGNQPQHF. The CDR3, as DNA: TGTGCCAGCAGCAACGGGGGAGGGGGCAATCAGCCCCAGCATTTT.

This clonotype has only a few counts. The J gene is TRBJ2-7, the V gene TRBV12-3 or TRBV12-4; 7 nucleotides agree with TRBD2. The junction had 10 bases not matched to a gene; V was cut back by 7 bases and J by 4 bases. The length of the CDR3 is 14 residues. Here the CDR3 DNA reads TGTGCCAGCACGTTAGCGGGTACCCTTTACGAGCAGTACTTC. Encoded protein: CASTLAGTLYEQYF.

This CDR3 reads CASSQVEGQAQPQHF. DNA for the CDR3: TGCGCCAGCAGCCAAGTGGAGGGGCAGGCGCAGCCCCAGCATTTT. The chain joins TRBV4-1 to TRBJ1-5, with D possibly being TRBD1 (5 bases). V gave up 1 base and J gave up 7 bases, with 14 bases separating them. The CDR3 is made up of 15 amino acids. Germline values: CDR1 MGHRA, CDR2 YSYEKL.

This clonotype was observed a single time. CDR3 sequence (DNA): TGTGCCAGCAGCCGACAGGGGATGTACGCGGTGGGCACCGGGGAGCTGTTTTTT. It translates to CASSRQGMYAVGTGELFF. The V gene is TRBV7-2, the J gene TRBJ2-2; 8 bases fit TRBD1. This CDR3 has 18 residues. In germline, CDR1 is SGHTA, CDR2 FQGNSA. V shed 5 bases and J 4 bases; nucleotides not matched to a gene: 15.

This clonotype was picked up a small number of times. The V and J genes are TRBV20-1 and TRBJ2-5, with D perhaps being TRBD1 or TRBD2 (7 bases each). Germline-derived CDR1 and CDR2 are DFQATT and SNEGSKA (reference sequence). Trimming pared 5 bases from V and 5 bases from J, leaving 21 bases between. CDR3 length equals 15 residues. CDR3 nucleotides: TGCAGTGCTTGGGGTAGCGTCCAGGGGGGGGAGACCCAGTACTTC. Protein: CSAWGSVQGGETQYF.

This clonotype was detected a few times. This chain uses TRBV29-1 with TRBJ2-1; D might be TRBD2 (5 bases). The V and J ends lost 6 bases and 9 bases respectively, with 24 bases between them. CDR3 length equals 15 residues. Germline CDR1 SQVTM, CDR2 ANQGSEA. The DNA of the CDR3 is TGCAGCGTCGAAAAAATGAGGTTGAGGGAAGGTGAGCAGTTCTTC. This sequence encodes CSVEKMRLREGEQFF.

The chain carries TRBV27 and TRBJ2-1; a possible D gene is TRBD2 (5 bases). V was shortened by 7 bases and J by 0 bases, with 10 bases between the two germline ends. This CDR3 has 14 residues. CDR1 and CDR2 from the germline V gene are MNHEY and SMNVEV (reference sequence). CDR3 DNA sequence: TGTGCCAGCACTCTGGGGAGCTCCTACAATGAGCAGTTCTTC. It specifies CASTLGSSYNEQFF.

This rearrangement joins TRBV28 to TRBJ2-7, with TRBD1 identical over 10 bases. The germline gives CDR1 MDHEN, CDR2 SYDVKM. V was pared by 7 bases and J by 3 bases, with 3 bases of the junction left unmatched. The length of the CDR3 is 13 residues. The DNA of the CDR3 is TGTGCCAGCATGGGGACAGGGGACTACGAGCAGTACTTC. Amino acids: CASMGTGDYEQYF.

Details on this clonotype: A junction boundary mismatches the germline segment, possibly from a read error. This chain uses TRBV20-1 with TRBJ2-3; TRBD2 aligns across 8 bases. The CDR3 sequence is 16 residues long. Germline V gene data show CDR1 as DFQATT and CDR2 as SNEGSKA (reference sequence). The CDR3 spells CSARDPTSGRTDTQYF. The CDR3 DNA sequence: TGCAGTGCTAGAGATCCCACTAGCGGACGCACAGATACGCAATATTTT.

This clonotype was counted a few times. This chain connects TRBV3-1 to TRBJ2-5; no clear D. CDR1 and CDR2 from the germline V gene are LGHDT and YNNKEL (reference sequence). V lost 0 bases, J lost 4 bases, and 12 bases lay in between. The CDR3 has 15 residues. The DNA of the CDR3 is TGTGCCAGCAGCCAAGACGGACGCCTCGGAGAGACCCAGTACTTC. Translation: CASSQDGRLGETQYF.

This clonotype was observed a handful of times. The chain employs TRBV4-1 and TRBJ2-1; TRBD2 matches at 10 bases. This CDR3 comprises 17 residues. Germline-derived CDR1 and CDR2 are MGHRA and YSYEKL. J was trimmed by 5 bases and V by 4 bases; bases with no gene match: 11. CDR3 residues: CASSRIQIAGGHNEQFF. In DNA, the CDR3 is TGCGCCAGCAGCCGAATTCAGATAGCGGGAGGCCACAATGAGCAGTTCTTC.

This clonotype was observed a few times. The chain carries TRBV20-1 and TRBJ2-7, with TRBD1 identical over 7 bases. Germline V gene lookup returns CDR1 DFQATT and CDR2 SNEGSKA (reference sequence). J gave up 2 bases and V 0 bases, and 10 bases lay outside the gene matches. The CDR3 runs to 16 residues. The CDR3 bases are TGCAGTGCTAGAGACCTGGACAAGGGGGCACCCTACGAGCAGTACTTC. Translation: CSARDLDKGAPYEQYF.

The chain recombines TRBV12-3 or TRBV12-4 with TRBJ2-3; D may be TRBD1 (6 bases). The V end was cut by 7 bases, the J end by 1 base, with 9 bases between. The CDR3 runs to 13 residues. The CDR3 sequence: CASTGTRTDTQYF. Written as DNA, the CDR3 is TGTGCCAGCACTGGGACACGCACAGATACGCAGTATTTT.

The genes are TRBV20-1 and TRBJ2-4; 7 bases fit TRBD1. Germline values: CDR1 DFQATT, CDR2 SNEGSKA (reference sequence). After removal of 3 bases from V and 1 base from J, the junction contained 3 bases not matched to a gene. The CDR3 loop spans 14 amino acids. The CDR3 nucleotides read TGCAGTGCTAGTCGACAGGGTGCCAAAAACATTCAGTACTTC. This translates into CSASRQGAKNIQYF.

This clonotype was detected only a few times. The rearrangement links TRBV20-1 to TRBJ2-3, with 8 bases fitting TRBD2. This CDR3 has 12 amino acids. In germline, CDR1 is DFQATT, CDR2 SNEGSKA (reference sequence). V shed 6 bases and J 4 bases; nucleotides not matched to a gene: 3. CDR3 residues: CSAGGRSDTQYF. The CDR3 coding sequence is TGCAGTGCAGGCGGGAGGTCAGATACGCAGTATTTT.

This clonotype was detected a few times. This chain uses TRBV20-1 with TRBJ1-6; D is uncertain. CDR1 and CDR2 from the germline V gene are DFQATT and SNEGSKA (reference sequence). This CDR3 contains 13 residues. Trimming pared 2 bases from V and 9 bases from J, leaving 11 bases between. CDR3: CSARRGVVSPLHF. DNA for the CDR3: TGCAGTGCTAGACGAGGCGTGGTTTCACCCCTCCACTTT.

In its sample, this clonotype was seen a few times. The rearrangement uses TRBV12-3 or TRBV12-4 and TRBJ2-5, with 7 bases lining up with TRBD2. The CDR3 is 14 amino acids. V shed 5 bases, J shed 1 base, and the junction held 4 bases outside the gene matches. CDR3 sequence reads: CASSLLATQETQYF. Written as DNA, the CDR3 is TGTGCCAGCAGTCTACTAGCGACCCAAGAGACCCAGTACTTC.

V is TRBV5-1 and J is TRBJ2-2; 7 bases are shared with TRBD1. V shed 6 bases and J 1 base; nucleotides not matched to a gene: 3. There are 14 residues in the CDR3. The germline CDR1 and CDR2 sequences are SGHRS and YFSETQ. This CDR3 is CASKGTENTGELFF. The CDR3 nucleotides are TGCGCCAGCAAAGGGACAGAGAACACCGGGGAGCTGTTTTTT.

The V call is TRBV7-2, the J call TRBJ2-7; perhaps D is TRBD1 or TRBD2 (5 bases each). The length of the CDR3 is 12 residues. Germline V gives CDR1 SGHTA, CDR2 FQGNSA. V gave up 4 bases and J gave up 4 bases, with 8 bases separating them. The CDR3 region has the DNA TGTGCCAGCAGCTCGGGGCTTTACGAGCAGTACTTC. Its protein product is CASSSGLYEQYF.

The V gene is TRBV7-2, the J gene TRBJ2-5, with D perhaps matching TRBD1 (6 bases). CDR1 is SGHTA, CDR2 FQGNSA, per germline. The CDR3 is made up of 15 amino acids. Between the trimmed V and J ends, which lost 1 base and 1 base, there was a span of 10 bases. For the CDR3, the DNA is TGTGCCAGCAGCTTAGTAGGACAGATCCAAGAGACCCAGTACTTC. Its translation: CASSLVGQIQETQYF.

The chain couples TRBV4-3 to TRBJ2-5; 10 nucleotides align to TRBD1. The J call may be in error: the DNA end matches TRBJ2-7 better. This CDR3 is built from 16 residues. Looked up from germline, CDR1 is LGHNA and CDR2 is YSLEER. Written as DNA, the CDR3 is TGCGCCAGCAGCCAAAGACCGGGACAGGGGATCGACGAGCAGTACTTC. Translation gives CASSQRPGQGIDEQYF.